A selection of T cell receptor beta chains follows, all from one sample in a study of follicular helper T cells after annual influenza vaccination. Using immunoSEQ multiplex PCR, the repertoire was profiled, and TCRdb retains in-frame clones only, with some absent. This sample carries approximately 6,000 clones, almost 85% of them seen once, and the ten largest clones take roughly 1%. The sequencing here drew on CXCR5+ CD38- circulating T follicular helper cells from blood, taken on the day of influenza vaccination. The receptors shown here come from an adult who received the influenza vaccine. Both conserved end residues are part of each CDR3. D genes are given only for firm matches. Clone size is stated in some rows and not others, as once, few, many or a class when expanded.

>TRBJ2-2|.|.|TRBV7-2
TGTGCCAGCAGCTTAGGAGGGACACTTAACACCGGGGAGCTGTTTTTT
CASSLGGTLNTGELFF
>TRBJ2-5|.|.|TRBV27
TGTGCCAGCAGTAAGAGGGGACGCGAGACCCAGTACTTC
CASSKRGRETQYF
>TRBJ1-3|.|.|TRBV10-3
TGTGCCATCAGTCCCCGGGACACCGACGGCTCTGGAAACACCATATATTTT
CAISPRDTDGSGNTIYF
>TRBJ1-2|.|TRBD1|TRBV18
TGTGCCAGCTCATCAGGACAGGGATCTAACTATGGCTACACCTTC
CASSSGQGSNYGYTF
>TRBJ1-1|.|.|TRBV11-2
TGTGCCGGCAGCTTAGAGCGGAACACTGAAGCTTTCTTT
CAGSLERNTEAFF
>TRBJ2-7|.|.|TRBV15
TGTGCCACCAGCAGAGATATGGGCTACGAGCAGTACTTC
CATSRDMGYEQYF
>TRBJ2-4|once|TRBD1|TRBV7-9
TGTGCCCACACAGGGGAAGCAAACATTCAGTACTTC
CAHTGEANIQYF
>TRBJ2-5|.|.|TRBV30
TGTGCCTGGACCCGGAGGGCCGAAGAGACCCAGTACTTC
CAWTRRAEETQYF
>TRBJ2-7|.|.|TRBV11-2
TGTGCCAGCAGTCCGAACCCGACAGAGTACGAGCAGTACTTC
CASSPNPTEYEQYF
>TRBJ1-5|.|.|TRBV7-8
TGTGCCAGCAGCTTAGGGTCCGGGGGCGGGCAGCCCCAGCATTTT
CASSLGSGGGQPQHF
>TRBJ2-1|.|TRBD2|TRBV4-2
TGTGCCAGCAGCCAAGTAGGACTAGCGGGGAGCTACAATGAGCAGTTCTTC
CASSQVGLAGSYNEQFF
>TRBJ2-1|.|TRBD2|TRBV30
TGTGCCTGGAAAGGCGGGAGTCGCTACAATGAGCAGTTCTTC
CAWKGGSRYNEQFF
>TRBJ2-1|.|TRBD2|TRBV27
TGTGCCAGCAGTCTCAGACTAGCGGGAGTAGGCTACAATGAGCAGTTCTTC
CASSLRLAGVGYNEQFF
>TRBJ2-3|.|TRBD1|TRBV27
TGTGCCAGCATTCGGACAGGTCGGGGAACAGATACGCAGTATTTT
CASIRTGRGTDTQYF
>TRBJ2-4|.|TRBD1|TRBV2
TGTGCCAGCAGGATGGACAGGGTAAAGGGCATTCAGTACTTC
CASRMDRVKGIQYF
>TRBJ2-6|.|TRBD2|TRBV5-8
TGTGCCAGCAGCTTGGGCCTAGCGGGATACTCTGGGGCCAACGTCCTGACTTTC
CASSLGLAGYSGANVLTF
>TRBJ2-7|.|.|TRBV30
TGTGCCTGGAGGTCCAGAGAGCGGCGGTGGAAGGAGCAGTACTTC
CAWRSRERRWKEQYF
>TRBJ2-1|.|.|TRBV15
TGTGCCACCAGCAGAGCCCGATACAATGAGCAGTTCTTC
CATSRARYNEQFF
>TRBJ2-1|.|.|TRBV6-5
TGTGCCAGCGGGCGGGGCTACAATGAGCAGTTCTTC
CASGRGYNEQFF
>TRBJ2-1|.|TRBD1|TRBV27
TGTGCCAGCAACGGACAGGGTCTCTCCTACAATGAGCAGTTCTTC
CASNGQGLSYNEQFF
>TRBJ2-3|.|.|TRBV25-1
TGTGCCGGCAGTGAAGGGTCTCCTAGCACAGATACGCAGTATTTT
CAGSEGSPSTDTQYF
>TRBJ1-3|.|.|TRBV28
TGTGCCAGCAGCCTAACAGGGCGCGAAAACACCATATATTTT
CASSLTGRENTIYF
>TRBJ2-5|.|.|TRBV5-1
TGCGCCAGCTCCCCTGGCCGCAAAGAGACCCAGTACTTC
CASSPGRKETQYF
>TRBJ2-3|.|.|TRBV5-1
TGCGCCAGCAGCTTGGACAGGATAGATACGCAGTATTTT
CASSLDRIDTQYF
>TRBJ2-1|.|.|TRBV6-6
TGTGCCAGCAGTTACGATGTAAGAAGCCGTAGCAATGAGCAGTTCTTC
CASSYDVRSRSNEQFF
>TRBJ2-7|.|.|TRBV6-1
TGTGCCACCTCCCCGCGGCAGGGTGTCAACGAGCAGTACTTC
CATSPRQGVNEQYF
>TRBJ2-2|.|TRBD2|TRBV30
TGTGCCTGGAGTGTCCCTGGACTAGCCTCCTCCACCGGGGAGCTGTTTTTT
CAWSVPGLASSTGELFF
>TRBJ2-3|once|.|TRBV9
TGTGCCAGCAGCCCCCGAGCCGGGACTAGCACAGATACGCAGTATTTT
CASSPRAGTSTDTQYF
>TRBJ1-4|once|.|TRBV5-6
TGTGCCAGCAGCGCGCAGGGGTCGGCAGATGAAAAACTGTTTTTT
CASSAQGSADEKLFF
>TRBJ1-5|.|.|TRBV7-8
TGTGCCAGCAGCTTAAGGGACAACAATCAGCCCCAGCATTTT
CASSLRDNNQPQHF
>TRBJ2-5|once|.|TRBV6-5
TGTGCCAGCAGTTACTCGAGGGGCGGCGAGACCCAGTACTTC
CASSYSRGGETQYF
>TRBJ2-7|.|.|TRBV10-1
TGCGCCAGCAGTGAGTCTTGGGAGAGGGAGGCCGAGCAGTACTTC
CASSESWEREAEQYF
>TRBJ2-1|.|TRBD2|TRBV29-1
TGCAGCGGGGGAGCGGGAGCTTCTCTTACCTACAATGAGCAGTTCTTC
CSGGAGASLTYNEQFF